Listed below are T cell receptor beta chains from one sample, sequenced in a study of T cells in Graves' hyperthyroidism and ophthalmopathy. TCRdb processed the multiplex PCR reads anew with MiXCR; each CDR3 protein has one entry. The sample has around 250,000 distinct CDR3 sequences, approximately 23% seen once. The sample was blood. These TCRs come from a woman between 40 and 50 years old with Graves' ophthalmopathy. Both conserved end residues are part of each CDR3. Each record gives: CDR3 DNA, CDR3 protein, D gene, clone size, CDR3 length, J gene, V gene. D genes are given only for firm matches. Only some rows state a clone size, as once, few, many or a class for expanded clones.

CDR3 DNA: TGTGCCAGCACGGAGACGAACACCGGGGAGCTGTTTTTT
CDR3 protein: CASTETNTGELFF
D gene: NA
clone size: many
CDR3 length: 13
J gene: TRBJ2-2
V gene: TRBV2

CDR3 DNA: TGCAGTGCTAGTCCCCTCGGGGGAGCTAACTATGGCTACACCTTC
CDR3 protein: CSASPLGGANYGYTF
D gene: NA
clone size: many
CDR3 length: 15
J gene: TRBJ1-2
V gene: TRBV20-1

CDR3 DNA: TGTGCCAGCAGTCCCCGGACAGGGGGCGAGATCGGGGAGCTGTTTTTT
CDR3 protein: CASSPRTGGEIGELFF
D gene: TRBD1
clone size: NA
CDR3 length: 16
J gene: TRBJ2-2
V gene: TRBV27

CDR3 DNA: TGTGCCAGCAGCCCCGAGAGCAGAAACACCGGGGAGCTGTTTTTT
CDR3 protein: CASSPESRNTGELFF
D gene: NA
clone size: NA
CDR3 length: 15
J gene: TRBJ2-2
V gene: TRBV7-2

CDR3 DNA: TGTGCCACAAGGATGGGGGACAGGCTGACGAGAGATGGCTACACCTTC
CDR3 protein: CATRMGDRLTRDGYTF
D gene: TRBD1
clone size: NA
CDR3 length: 16
J gene: TRBJ1-2
V gene: TRBV27

CDR3 DNA: TGTGCCAGCAGTTTCGCGGGGGCAACCTACGAGCAGTACTTC
CDR3 protein: CASSFAGATYEQYF
D gene: NA
clone size: many
CDR3 length: 14
J gene: TRBJ2-7
V gene: TRBV27

CDR3 DNA: TGCGCCAGCAGCTCGGCGGAAGGGACCCAGTACTTC
CDR3 protein: CASSSAEGTQYF
D gene: NA
clone size: many
CDR3 length: 12
J gene: TRBJ2-5
V gene: TRBV5-1

CDR3 DNA: TGTGCCAGCCAGAAGGCCCCCGATCAGCCCCAGCATTTT
CDR3 protein: CASQKAPDQPQHF
D gene: NA
clone size: few
CDR3 length: 13
J gene: TRBJ1-5
V gene: TRBV6-1

CDR3 DNA: TGTGCCAGCAGTTGGACAGGGGGCTCCTACGAGCAGTACTTC
CDR3 protein: CASSWTGGSYEQYF
D gene: TRBD1
clone size: many
CDR3 length: 14
J gene: TRBJ2-7
V gene: TRBV28

CDR3 DNA: TGCGCCAGCAGCTCGGATTACAGGAACACTGAAGCTTTCTTT
CDR3 protein: CASSSDYRNTEAFF
D gene: NA
clone size: many
CDR3 length: 14
J gene: TRBJ1-1
V gene: TRBV5-1

CDR3 DNA: TGTGCCACCAGCAGAGAGGGACTACTAGGATACGAGCAGTACTTC
CDR3 protein: CATSREGLLGYEQYF
D gene: TRBD2
clone size: many
CDR3 length: 15
J gene: TRBJ2-7
V gene: TRBV15

CDR3 DNA: TGTGCCAGTAATCGGGCTTCCCAAGAGACCCAGTACTTC
CDR3 protein: CASNRASQETQYF
D gene: NA
clone size: NA
CDR3 length: 13
J gene: TRBJ2-5
V gene: TRBV19

CDR3 DNA: TGTGCCAGCAGCCAACAGCGGGAGGGCCGAGAGACCCAGTACTTC
CDR3 protein: CASSQQREGRETQYF
D gene: TRBD2
clone size: NA
CDR3 length: 15
J gene: TRBJ2-5
V gene: TRBV12-3/TRBV12-4

CDR3 DNA: TGTGCCATCAGTGAGTCGTCAGGCAGAACTCAGCCCCAGCATTTT
CDR3 protein: CAISESSGRTQPQHF
D gene: NA
clone size: many
CDR3 length: 15
J gene: TRBJ1-5
V gene: TRBV10-3

CDR3 DNA: TGCGCCAGCAGCCAAGATGGAACAACCTACGAGCAGTACTTC
CDR3 protein: CASSQDGTTYEQYF
D gene: NA
clone size: many
CDR3 length: 14
J gene: TRBJ2-7
V gene: TRBV4-1

CDR3 DNA: TGTGCCTGGAGGGACAGCTCCTACGAGCAGTACTTC
CDR3 protein: CAWRDSSYEQYF
D gene: NA
clone size: many
CDR3 length: 12
J gene: TRBJ2-7
V gene: TRBV30

CDR3 DNA: TGTGCCAGCAGCTCCTTACTAACTAGCTACCAAGAGACCCAGTACTTC
CDR3 protein: CASSSLLTSYQETQYF
D gene: NA
clone size: medium-sized
CDR3 length: 16
J gene: TRBJ2-5
V gene: TRBV28

CDR3 DNA: TGTGCCAGCAGCTTGGGAGGTGGCTGGCACACTGAAGCTTTCTTT
CDR3 protein: CASSLGGGWHTEAFF
D gene: NA
clone size: many
CDR3 length: 15
J gene: TRBJ1-1
V gene: TRBV7-9

CDR3 DNA: TGTGCCAGCAGCCAAGTGGCAGGGTCGGGCGAGCAGTACTTC
CDR3 protein: CASSQVAGSGEQYF
D gene: NA
clone size: NA
CDR3 length: 14
J gene: TRBJ2-7
V gene: TRBV14

CDR3 DNA: TGTGCCAGCAGCGTAGGACAGGGGGCTGGTTACGAGCAGTACTTC
CDR3 protein: CASSVGQGAGYEQYF
D gene: TRBD1
clone size: many
CDR3 length: 15
J gene: TRBJ2-7
V gene: TRBV9

CDR3 DNA: TGTGCCAGCAGTGCCCTGGGGACGGGACAGGGAATTGGCTACACCTTC
CDR3 protein: CASSALGTGQGIGYTF
D gene: TRBD1
clone size: NA
CDR3 length: 16
J gene: TRBJ1-2
V gene: TRBV6-1

CDR3 DNA: TGTGCCAGCAGCTACATCCGGCACGAGCAGTACTTC
CDR3 protein: CASSYIRHEQYF
D gene: NA
clone size: many
CDR3 length: 12
J gene: TRBJ2-7
V gene: TRBV7-9

CDR3 DNA: TGTGCCAGCAGTAGTCGGTCAGGGACTGGAAACACCATATATTTT
CDR3 protein: CASSSRSGTGNTIYF
D gene: NA
clone size: many
CDR3 length: 15
J gene: TRBJ1-3
V gene: TRBV6-5

CDR3 DNA: TGTGCCAGCAGCCCTAAAATGGGGACAGGGGGCTTCTCCTACGAGCAGTACTTC
CDR3 protein: CASSPKMGTGGFSYEQYF
D gene: TRBD1
clone size: many
CDR3 length: 18
J gene: TRBJ2-7
V gene: TRBV11-2

CDR3 DNA: TGTGTCAGCAGCCAAGTAAATGGGTATGGCTACACCTTC
CDR3 protein: CVSSQVNGYGYTF
D gene: NA
clone size: NA
CDR3 length: 13
J gene: TRBJ1-2
V gene: TRBV14

CDR3 DNA: TGTGCCAGCACAGCAGGGTCCGACGAGCAGTACTTC
CDR3 protein: CASTAGSDEQYF
D gene: NA
clone size: many
CDR3 length: 12
J gene: TRBJ2-7
V gene: TRBV12-3/TRBV12-4

CDR3 DNA: TGTGCCATCAGCCCGGGACAGGGGGCTGTAGAGACCCAGTACTTC
CDR3 protein: CAISPGQGAVETQYF
D gene: TRBD1
clone size: NA
CDR3 length: 15
J gene: TRBJ2-5
V gene: TRBV10-3

CDR3 DNA: TGTGCCAGTAGTGACCGGGACGGACCCTACGAGCAGTACTTC
CDR3 protein: CASSDRDGPYEQYF
D gene: NA
clone size: many
CDR3 length: 14
J gene: TRBJ2-7
V gene: TRBV19

CDR3 DNA: TGTGCCAGCAGTTTACGACAGGGCCTGGACACTGAAGCTTTCTTT
CDR3 protein: CASSLRQGLDTEAFF
D gene: TRBD1
clone size: many
CDR3 length: 15
J gene: TRBJ1-1
V gene: TRBV28

CDR3 DNA: TGTGCCAGCAGTGAGTTTCTAGCGGGGGTGAAGACCCAGTACTTC
CDR3 protein: CASSEFLAGVKTQYF
D gene: TRBD2
clone size: NA
CDR3 length: 15
J gene: TRBJ2-5
V gene: TRBV2

CDR3 DNA: TGTGCCAGCAGTGTCGACAGGGCCAGGGAAGCTTTCTTT
CDR3 protein: CASSVDRAREAFF
D gene: TRBD1
clone size: many
CDR3 length: 13
J gene: TRBJ1-1
V gene: TRBV2

CDR3 DNA: TGTGCCAGCAGCTTAGACTCAATGGCAGGGGGCGCGGGGAACATTCAGTACTTC
CDR3 protein: CASSLDSMAGGAGNIQYF
D gene: TRBD1
clone size: many
CDR3 length: 18
J gene: TRBJ2-4
V gene: TRBV11-2

CDR3 DNA: TGTGCCAGCAGCTTGGGCGGGAGATCGGATACGCAGTATTTT
CDR3 protein: CASSLGGRSDTQYF
D gene: TRBD2
clone size: many
CDR3 length: 14
J gene: TRBJ2-3
V gene: TRBV7-3

CDR3 DNA: TGTGCCAGCAGTTTAATAGGGACAGGGGTTAAGACTGAAGCTTTCTTT
CDR3 protein: CASSLIGTGVKTEAFF
D gene: TRBD1
clone size: many
CDR3 length: 16
J gene: TRBJ1-1
V gene: TRBV27

CDR3 DNA: TGTGCCAGCAGTTTAAGGACAGGGACACATAACTATGGCTACACCTTC
CDR3 protein: CASSLRTGTHNYGYTF
D gene: TRBD1
clone size: NA
CDR3 length: 16
J gene: TRBJ1-2
V gene: TRBV12-3/TRBV12-4

CDR3 DNA: TGTGCCAGCAGTCTGGGATCTCCCAACACCGGGGAGCTGTTTTTT
CDR3 protein: CASSLGSPNTGELFF
D gene: NA
clone size: NA
CDR3 length: 15
J gene: TRBJ2-2
V gene: TRBV27

CDR3 DNA: TGTGCCAGCAGTTGGGGAGGGAACAATGAGCAGTTCTTC
CDR3 protein: CASSWGGNNEQFF
D gene: TRBD2
clone size: many
CDR3 length: 13
J gene: TRBJ2-1
V gene: TRBV6-5

CDR3 DNA: TGTGCCAGCAGCTACAGGGTGACTAACTACGAGCAGTACTTC
CDR3 protein: CASSYRVTNYEQYF
D gene: NA
clone size: NA
CDR3 length: 14
J gene: TRBJ2-7
V gene: TRBV12-3/TRBV12-4

CDR3 DNA: TGTGCCAGCAGTTTAGCGGCTTACGAGCAGTACTTC
CDR3 protein: CASSLAAYEQYF
D gene: NA
clone size: many
CDR3 length: 12
J gene: TRBJ2-7
V gene: TRBV12-3/TRBV12-4

CDR3 DNA: TGTACCAGCAGCTTAGTATCAGGTTTCGAGCAGTACTTC
CDR3 protein: CTSSLVSGFEQYF
D gene: NA
clone size: NA
CDR3 length: 13
J gene: TRBJ2-7
V gene: TRBV11-1

CDR3 DNA: TGTGCCAGCAGCGTAGATACTAGCGGGGACCTCTACGAGCAGTACTTC
CDR3 protein: CASSVDTSGDLYEQYF
D gene: TRBD2
clone size: NA
CDR3 length: 16
J gene: TRBJ2-7
V gene: TRBV9